This T cell receptor (beta chain) was captured by sequencing in a study of control samples from healthy donors and cancer patients. Trimming stripped 2 bases from V and 3 bases from J, with 5 bases between. The length of the CDR3 is 13 residues. The protocol was immunoSEQ multiplex PCR, while the TCRdb copy is restricted to in-frame clones and leaves out a portion. The top ten clones hold about 8.7% of a sample with under 150,000 clones, around 86% of them seen once. Sequencing used blood. This sequence joins TRBV12-3 or TRBV12-4 and TRBJ1-5; D remains unclear. The origin of this receptor is a man aged 40-49 years in good health. The CDR3 DNA reads TGTGCCAGCAGTTTAACACTCAATCAGCCCCAGCATTTT. This gives the protein CASSLTLNQPQHF.